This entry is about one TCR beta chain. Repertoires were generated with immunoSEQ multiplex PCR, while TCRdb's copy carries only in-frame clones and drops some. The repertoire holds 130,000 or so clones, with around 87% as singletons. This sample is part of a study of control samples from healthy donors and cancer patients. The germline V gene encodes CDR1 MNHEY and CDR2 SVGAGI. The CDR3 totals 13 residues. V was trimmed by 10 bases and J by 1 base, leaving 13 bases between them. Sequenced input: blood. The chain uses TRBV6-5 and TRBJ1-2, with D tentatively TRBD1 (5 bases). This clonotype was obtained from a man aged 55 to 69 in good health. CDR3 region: CATLRGNNYGYTF. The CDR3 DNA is TGTGCCACCTTGAGGGGAAATAACTATGGCTACACCTTC.